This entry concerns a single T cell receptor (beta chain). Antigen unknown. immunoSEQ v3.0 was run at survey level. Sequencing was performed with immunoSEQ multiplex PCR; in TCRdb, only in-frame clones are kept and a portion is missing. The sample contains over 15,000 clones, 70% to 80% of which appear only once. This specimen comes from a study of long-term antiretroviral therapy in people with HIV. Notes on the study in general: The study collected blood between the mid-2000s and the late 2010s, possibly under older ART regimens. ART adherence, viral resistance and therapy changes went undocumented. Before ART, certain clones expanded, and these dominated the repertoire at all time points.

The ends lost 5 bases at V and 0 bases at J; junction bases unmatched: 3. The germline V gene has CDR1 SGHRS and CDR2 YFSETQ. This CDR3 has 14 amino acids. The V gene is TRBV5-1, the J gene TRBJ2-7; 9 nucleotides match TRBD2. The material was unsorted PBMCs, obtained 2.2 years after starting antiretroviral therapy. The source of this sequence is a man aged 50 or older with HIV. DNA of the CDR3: TGCGCCAGCAGTAGCGGGGGTTCCTCCTACGAGCAGTACTTC. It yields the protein CASSSGGSSYEQYF.